This T cell receptor beta chain was recorded in a study of cytomegalovirus exposure and HLA in healthy donors. This CDR3 spans 13 amino acids. V dropped 5 bases and J dropped 3; count of bases not matched to a gene: 1. Germline V gene lookup returns CDR1 SGHTA and CDR2 FQGNSA. This clone was counted only a few times. What it binds is not known. Study observations and caveats: Per published reports, the classifier diagnosed cytomegalovirus status with high specificity and sensitivity.

Clones were read by immunoSEQ multiplex PCR, and TCRdb kept only the in-frame ones, dropping some. Altogether a few hundred thousand clones are present, more than 80% being singletons, with the ten largest covering around 0.8%. The source material was PBMCs. The TCR sequence derives from a woman aged 18-35 years in good health and CMV-seronegative. This sequence joins TRBV7-2 and TRBJ1-2; 9 bases map to TRBD1. The CDR3: CASSRQGDYGYTF. The CDR3 bases are TGTGCCAGCAGCCGACAGGGGGACTATGGCTACACCTTC.